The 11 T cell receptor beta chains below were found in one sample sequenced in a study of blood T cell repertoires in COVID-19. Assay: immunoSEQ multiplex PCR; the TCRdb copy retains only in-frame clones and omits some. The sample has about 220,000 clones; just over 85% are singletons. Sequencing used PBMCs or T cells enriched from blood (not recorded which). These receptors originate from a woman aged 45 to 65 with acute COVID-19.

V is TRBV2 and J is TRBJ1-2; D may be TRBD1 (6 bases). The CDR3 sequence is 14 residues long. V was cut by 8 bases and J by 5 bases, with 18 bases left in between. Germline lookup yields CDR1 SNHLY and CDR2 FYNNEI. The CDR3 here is CASRGGPGKYGYTF. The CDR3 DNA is TGTGCCAGCCGGGGGGGGCCGGGAAAGTATGGCTACACCTTC.

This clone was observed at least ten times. DNA of the CDR3: TGTGCCAGCGCCGGGGGGTACTCCTACGAGCAGTACTTC. Translation: CASAGGYSYEQYF. The chain joins TRBV6-5 to TRBJ2-7; 7 bases line up with TRBD2. This CDR3 spans 13 amino acids. Looked up from germline, CDR1 is MNHEY and CDR2 is SVGAGI. V gave up 8 bases and J gave up 0 bases; unmatched junction bases: 4.

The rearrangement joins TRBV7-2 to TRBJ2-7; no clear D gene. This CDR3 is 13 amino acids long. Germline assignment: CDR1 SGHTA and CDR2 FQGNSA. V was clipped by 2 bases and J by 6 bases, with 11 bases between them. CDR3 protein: CASSLSVTFEQYF. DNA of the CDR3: TGTGCCAGCAGCTTAAGTGTAACATTCGAGCAGTACTTC.

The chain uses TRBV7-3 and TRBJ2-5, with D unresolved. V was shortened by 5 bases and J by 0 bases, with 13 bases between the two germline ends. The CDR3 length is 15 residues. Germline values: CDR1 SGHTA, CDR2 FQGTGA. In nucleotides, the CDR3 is TGTGCCAGCAGCCCGACCCCCGGGTACCAAGAGACCCAGTACTTC. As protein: CASSPTPGYQETQYF.

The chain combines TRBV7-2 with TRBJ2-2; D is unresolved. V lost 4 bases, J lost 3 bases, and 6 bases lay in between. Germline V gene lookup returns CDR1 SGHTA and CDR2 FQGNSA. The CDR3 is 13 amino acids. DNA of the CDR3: TGTGCCAGCAGCTCACAGTACACCGGGGAGCTGTTTTTT. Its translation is CASSSQYTGELFF.

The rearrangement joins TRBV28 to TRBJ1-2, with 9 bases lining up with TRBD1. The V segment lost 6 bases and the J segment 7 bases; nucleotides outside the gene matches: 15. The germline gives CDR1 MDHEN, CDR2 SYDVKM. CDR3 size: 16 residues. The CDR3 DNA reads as TGTGCCAGCAGAGAAATAGGTCGGGACAGGGCTGGTGGCTACACCTTC. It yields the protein CASREIGRDRAGGYTF.

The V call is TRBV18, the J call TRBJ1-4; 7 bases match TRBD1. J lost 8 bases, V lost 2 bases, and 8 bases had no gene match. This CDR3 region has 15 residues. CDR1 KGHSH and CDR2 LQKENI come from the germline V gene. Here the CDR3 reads CASSPRRGPEEKLFF. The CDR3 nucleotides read TGTGCCAGCTCACCAAGAAGGGGGCCGGAGGAAAAACTGTTTTTT.

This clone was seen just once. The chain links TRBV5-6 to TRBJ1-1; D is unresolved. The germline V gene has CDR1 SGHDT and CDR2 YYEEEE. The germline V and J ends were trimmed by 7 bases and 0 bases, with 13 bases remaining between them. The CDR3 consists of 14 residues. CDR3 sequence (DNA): TGTGCCAGCTCCCCCAAAGACTTGAACACTGAAGCTTTCTTT. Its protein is CASSPKDLNTEAFF.

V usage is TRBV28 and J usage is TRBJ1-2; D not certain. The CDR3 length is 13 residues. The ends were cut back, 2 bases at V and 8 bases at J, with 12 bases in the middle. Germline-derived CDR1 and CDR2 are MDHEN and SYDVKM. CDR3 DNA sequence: TGTGCCAGCAGTTTAGATAGCCCGGGAGGCTACACCTTC. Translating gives CASSLDSPGGYTF.

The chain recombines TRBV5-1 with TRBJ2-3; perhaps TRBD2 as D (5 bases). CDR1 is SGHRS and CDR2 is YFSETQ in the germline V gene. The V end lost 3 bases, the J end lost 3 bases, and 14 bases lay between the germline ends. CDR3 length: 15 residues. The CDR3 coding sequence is TGCGCCAGCAGCTCCGGAGCGGCCTATACAGATACGCAGTATTTT. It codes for CASSSGAAYTDTQYF. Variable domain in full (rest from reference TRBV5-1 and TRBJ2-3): KAGVTQTPRYLIKTRGQQVTLSCSPISGHRSVSWYQQTPGQGLQFLFEYFSETQRNKGNFPGRFSGRQFSNSRSEMNVSTLELGDSALYLCASSSGAAYTDTQYFGPGTRLTVL.

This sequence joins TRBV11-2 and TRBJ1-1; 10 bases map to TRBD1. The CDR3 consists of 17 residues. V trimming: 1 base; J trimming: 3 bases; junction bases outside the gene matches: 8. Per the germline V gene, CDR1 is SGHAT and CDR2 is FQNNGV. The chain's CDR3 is CASSLGGTGEEYTEAFF. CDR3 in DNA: TGTGCCAGCAGCTTAGGGGGGACAGGGGAAGAATACACTGAAGCTTTCTTT.